The 7 T cell receptor beta chains below come from one sample, sequenced in a study of T cell responses to AZD1222 COVID-19 vaccine. Assay used: immunoSEQ multiplex PCR; TCRdb lists only in-frame clones, some missing. Among 150,000 to 200,000 clones, approximately 90% were seen once, and the ten largest hold about 1.4%. Sequences were derived from peripheral blood, sampled on day 0 of AZD1222 vaccination. Receptor source: an adult in good health.

The chain employs TRBV19 and TRBJ1-3; no definite D call. V lost 7 bases and J lost 2, with 6 bases in between. This CDR3 comprises 12 residues. Germline V gene lookup returns CDR1 LNHDA and CDR2 SQIVND (reference sequence). DNA of the CDR3: TGTGCCAGTACCCCTACTGGAAACACCATATATTTT. Amino acids: CASTPTGNTIYF. The full variable domain, completed using reference TRBV19 and TRBJ1-3, is DGGITQSPKYLFRKEGQNVTLSCEQNLNHDAMYWYRQDPGQGLRLIYYSQIVNDFQKGDIAEGYSVSREKKESFPLTVTSAQKNPTAFYLCASTPTGNTIYFGEGSWLTVV.

The chain carries TRBV5-6 and TRBJ1-2; a possible D gene is TRBD1 (5 bases). Germline values: CDR1 SGHDT, CDR2 YYEEEE. This CDR3 spans 14 amino acids. Trimming shortened V by 0 bases and J by 3 bases, and 9 bases separated the two germline ends. The CDR3 sequence: CASSLEGYDYGYTF. CDR3 bases: TGTGCCAGCAGCTTGGAGGGGTATGACTATGGCTACACCTTC.

V usage is TRBV29-1 and J usage is TRBJ2-5; weak D call: TRBD1 (6 bases). This CDR3 contains 12 residues. The ends were cut back, 6 bases at V and 4 bases at J, with 12 bases in the middle. Germline CDR1 is SQVTM and CDR2 is ANQGSEA. The CDR3 spells CSVPHRAETQYF. CDR3 sequence (DNA): TGCAGCGTCCCCCACAGGGCAGAGACCCAGTACTTC.

About this clone: A junction boundary mismatches the germline segment, possibly from a read error. This chain links TRBV30 with TRBJ2-3; 9 bases are a match to TRBD2. CDR1 GTSNPN and CDR2 SVGIG come from the germline V gene (reference sequence). The length of the CDR3 is 13 residues. CDR3 nucleotides: TGTGCCTGGTGGGTCGTAGGCGGGAGGGCCTTGGATTTT. Its protein product is CAWWVVGGRALDF.

The gene calls are TRBV30 and TRBJ2-5; 8 bases align to TRBD2. The J segment lost 4 bases and the V segment lost 6 bases, leaving 4 bases of the junction unmatched. In germline, CDR1 is GTSNPN, CDR2 SVGIG (reference sequence). There are 12 residues in the CDR3. The CDR3 nucleotides are TGTGCCTGTTCCACTAGCGGAGAGACCCAGTACTTC. Translated: CACSTSGETQYF.

The chain uses TRBV7-9 and TRBJ1-1; D is uncertain. Germline CDR1 SEHNR, CDR2 FQNEAQ (reference sequence). The germline V and J ends were trimmed by 6 bases and 1 base, with 9 bases remaining between them. This CDR3 region has 13 residues. The DNA for the CDR3 is TGTGCCAGCAGTAGAAGAGAGAACACTGAAGCTTTCTTT. This sequence encodes CASSRRENTEAFF.

This clone was seen more than once but under ten times. The chain uses TRBV6-5 and TRBJ2-7, with TRBD2 matching 9 bases. Trimming at V came to 2 bases and at J to 3 bases, leaving 8 bases not matched to a gene. CDR1 is MNHEY and CDR2 is SVGAGI in the germline V gene. This CDR3 has 16 amino acids. The CDR3 loop reads CASSYGASGGRYEQYF. CDR3 bases: TGTGCCAGCAGTTACGGTGCCAGCGGGGGGCGCTACGAGCAGTACTTC.